Following are 3 T cell receptor beta chains from one sample sequenced in a study of vaccination and CD4 T cells after COVID-19. An Oncomine TCR Beta short-read assay was used to sequence the DNA from cultured CD4+ T cells. TCRdb redid the calling of the PCR reads with MiXCR, one entry per CDR3 protein. This sample carries more than 20,000 distinct CDR3 sequences, approximately 42% of them seen once, and the ten largest clones take roughly a tenth. Time point noted: late sampling 161 to 241 days after vaccination in three convalescent patients. The treatment: approximately 9-day PBMC culture with coronavirus spike peptide pools or control peptides (ViraFEST assay). These TCRs are of unknown antigen specificity. Here the sequenced sample was CD4+ T cells from blood, cultured in vitro, taken about 7 months after SARS-CoV-2 vaccination. These receptors were obtained from a human donor who had recovered from COVID-19.

The J gene is TRBJ2-7, the V gene TRBV28, with D possibly called TRBD1 or TRBD2 (5 bases each). The CDR3 sequence is 14 residues long. CDR1 is MDHEN, CDR2 SYDVKM, per germline. Trimming pared 6 bases from V and 6 bases from J, leaving 18 bases between. The CDR3 DNA sequence: TGTGCCAGCAGATTTCGGGACCCAGGGCTCGAGCAGTACTTC. As protein: CASRFRDPGLEQYF.

CDR3 residues: CATSRDKGQSNQPQHF. In DNA form, the CDR3 reads TGTGCCACCAGCAGAGATAAGGGACAGAGCAATCAGCCCCAGCATTTT. This chain uses TRBV15 with TRBJ1-5, with TRBD1 matching over 7 bases. The CDR3 sequence is 16 residues long. After removal of 0 bases from V and 1 base from J, the junction contained 3 bases not matched to a gene. Germline V CDR1 and CDR2: LNHNV, YYDKDF (reference sequence).

In its sample, this clonotype was seen a few times. The V gene is TRBV7-9, the J gene TRBJ2-7; D is undetermined. V lost 5 bases, J lost 6 bases, and 11 bases lay in between. The CDR3 contains 12 residues. In germline, CDR1 is SEHNR, CDR2 FQNEAQ (reference sequence). CDR3 in amino acids: CASSNGVGEQYF. In DNA form, the CDR3 reads TGTGCCAGCAGCAACGGAGTGGGCGAGCAGTACTTC.